This T cell receptor (beta chain) was found in a study of shared clonotypes between healthy human individuals. Original analysis: Filtering of immunoSEQ junctional sequences could not match full-length read filtering. Generated by immunoSEQ multiplex PCR, the TCRdb table keeps only in-frame clones and is missing some. V and J calls and clone size are given by that table; D and trimming were obtained from the DNA. The sample records some 240,000 clones, approximately 65% being singletons. CDR1 and CDR2 (germline): SGHTS, YDEGEE. There are 14 residues in the CDR3. The V segment lost 4 bases and the J segment 1 base; nucleotides outside the gene matches: 3.

Sequencing was carried out using memory CD4+ T cells sorted from blood. Subset of the sample: CD45RA-negative fraction. The clonotype comes from a man aged 25 to 45 in good health. The rearrangement joins TRBV5-8 to TRBJ2-3; 7 positions match TRBD1. DNA of the CDR3: TGTGCCAGCAGCCGGACAGGAGGCACAGATACGCAGTATTTT. It codes for CASSRTGGTDTQYF.